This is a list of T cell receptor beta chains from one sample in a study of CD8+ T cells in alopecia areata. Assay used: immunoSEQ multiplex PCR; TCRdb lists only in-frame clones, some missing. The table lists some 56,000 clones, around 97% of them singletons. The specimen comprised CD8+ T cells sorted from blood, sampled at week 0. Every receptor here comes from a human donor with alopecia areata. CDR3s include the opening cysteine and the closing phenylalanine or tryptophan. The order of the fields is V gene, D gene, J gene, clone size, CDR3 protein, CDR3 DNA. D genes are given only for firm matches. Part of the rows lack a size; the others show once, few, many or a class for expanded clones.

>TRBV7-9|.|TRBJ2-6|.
CASSPIGGGNGANVLTF
TGTGCCAGCAGCCCGATCGGAGGGGGTAATGGGGCCAACGTCCTGACTTTC
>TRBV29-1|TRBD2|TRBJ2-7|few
CSVGLAGTYEQYF
TGCAGCGTAGGACTAGCGGGCACCTACGAGCAGTACTTC
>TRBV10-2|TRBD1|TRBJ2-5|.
CASSEIDEDREVAETQYF
TGCGCCAGCAGTGAAATCGACGAGGACAGGGAGGTCGCAGAGACCCAGTACTTC
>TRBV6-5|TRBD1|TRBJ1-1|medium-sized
CASSYGNRGMNTEAFF
TGTGCCAGCAGTTACGGTAACAGGGGGATGAACACTGAAGCTTTCTTT
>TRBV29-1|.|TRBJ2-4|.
CSARTSLAKNIQYF
TGCAGCGCCCGGACATCCTTAGCCAAAAACATTCAGTACTTC
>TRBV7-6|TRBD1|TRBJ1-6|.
CASSYGQTGSPLHF
TGTGCCAGCAGCTATGGACAGACAGGGTCACCCCTCCACTTT
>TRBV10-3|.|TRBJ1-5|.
CAINPDRTNNQPQHF
TGTGCCATCAACCCCGACAGGACCAACAATCAGCCCCAGCATTTT
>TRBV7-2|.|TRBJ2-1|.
CASSLAIGPRRLNEQFF
TGTGCCAGCAGCTTAGCGATCGGCCCCCGGCGTCTCAATGAGCAGTTCTTC
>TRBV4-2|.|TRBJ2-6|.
CASSQEASSGANVLTF
TGTGCCAGCAGCCAAGAGGCAAGCTCTGGGGCCAACGTCCTGACTTTC
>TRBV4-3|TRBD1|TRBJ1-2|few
CASSNLDSTGSIYGYTF
TGCGCCAGCAGCAACCTCGACTCGACAGGGTCTATCTATGGCTACACCTTC
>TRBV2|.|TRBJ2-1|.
CASSVGAGLHNEQFF
TGTGCCAGCAGTGTTGGGGCGGGCCTCCACAATGAGCAGTTCTTC
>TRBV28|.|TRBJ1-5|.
CASSLMGNQPQHF
TGTGCCAGCAGTTTAATGGGCAATCAGCCCCAGCATTTT
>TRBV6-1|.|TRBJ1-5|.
CASSEWGGVVSNQPQHF
TGTGCCAGCAGTGAATGGGGTGGGGTGGTGAGCAATCAGCCCCAGCATTTT
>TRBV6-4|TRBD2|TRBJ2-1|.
CASSETSGGVDEQFF
TGTGCCAGCAGTGAGACTAGCGGGGGTGTGGATGAGCAGTTCTTC
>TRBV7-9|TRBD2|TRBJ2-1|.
CASSSSTSGAYNEQFF
TGTGCCAGCAGCTCGTCGACTAGCGGGGCTTACAATGAGCAGTTCTTC
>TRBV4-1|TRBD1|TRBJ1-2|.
CASSQAPGTDYGYTF
TGCGCCAGCAGCCAAGCGCCCGGGACAGACTATGGCTACACCTTC
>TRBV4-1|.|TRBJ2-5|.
CASSQEVSGYQETQYF
TGCGCCAGCAGCCAAGAAGTCAGCGGTTACCAAGAGACCCAGTACTTC
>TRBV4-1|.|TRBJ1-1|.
CASSQDHAAKNTEAFF
TGCGCCAGCAGCCAAGATCATGCGGCAAAGAACACTGAAGCTTTCTTT
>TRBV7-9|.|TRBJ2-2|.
CASSSSGVVGLGGELFF
TGTGCCAGCAGTTCGAGTGGCGTCGTGGGGCTTGGCGGGGAGCTGTTTTTT
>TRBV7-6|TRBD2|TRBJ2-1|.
CASSFSGGGDEQFF
TGTGCCAGCAGCTTTAGCGGGGGAGGAGATGAGCAGTTCTTC
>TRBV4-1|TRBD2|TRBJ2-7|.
CASSRESGTRVYEQYF
TGCGCCAGCAGCCGAGAATCCGGGACTAGGGTATACGAGCAGTACTTC
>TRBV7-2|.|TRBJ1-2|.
CASSFKYGGYTF
TGTGCCAGCAGCTTTAAATACGGGGGCTACACCTTC
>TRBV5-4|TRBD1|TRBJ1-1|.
CASSLDRGNTEAFF
TGTGCCAGCAGCTTAGACAGGGGAAACACTGAAGCTTTCTTT
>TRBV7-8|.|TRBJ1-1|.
CASSLRQGLNTEAFF
TGTGCCAGCAGCTTACGTCAGGGTCTGAACACTGAAGCTTTCTTT
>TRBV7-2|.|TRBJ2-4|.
CASSTARMIQYF
TGTGCCAGCAGCACAGCCCGGATGATTCAGTACTTC
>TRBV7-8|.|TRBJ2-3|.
CASSFTGGGTDTQYF
TGTGCCAGCAGCTTTACAGGGGGGGGCACAGATACGCAGTATTTT
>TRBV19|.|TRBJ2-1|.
CASMGNEQFF
TGTGCCAGTATGGGCAATGAGCAGTTCTTC
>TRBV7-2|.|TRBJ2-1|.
CASSLAPYNEQFF
TGTGCCAGCAGCTTAGCCCCCTACAATGAGCAGTTCTTC
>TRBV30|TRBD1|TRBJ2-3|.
CAWSAGTGKTDTQYF
TGTGCCTGGAGTGCCGGGACAGGGAAAACAGATACGCAGTATTTT
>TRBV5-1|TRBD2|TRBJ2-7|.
CASSLEAGTYEQYF
TGCGCCAGCAGCTTGGAAGCGGGAACCTACGAGCAGTACTTC
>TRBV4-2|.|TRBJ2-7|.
CASSQSITGLGEQYF
TGTGCCAGCAGCCAAAGCATAACAGGGTTAGGCGAGCAGTACTTC
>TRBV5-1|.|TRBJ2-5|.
CASSTRQYQETQYF
TGCGCCAGCAGCACAAGACAGTACCAAGAGACCCAGTACTTC
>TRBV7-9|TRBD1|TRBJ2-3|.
CASSSRDRSTDTQYF
TGTGCCAGCAGCTCTCGGGACAGAAGCACAGATACGCAGTATTTT
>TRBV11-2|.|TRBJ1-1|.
CASSRKHGLNTEAFF
TGTGCCAGCAGCCGAAAACATGGCTTGAACACTGAAGCTTTCTTT
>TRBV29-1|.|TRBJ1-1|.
CSVPRDGNTEAFF
TGCAGCGTTCCTAGGGATGGAAACACTGAAGCTTTCTTT
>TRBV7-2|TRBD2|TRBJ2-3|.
CASSFPLAGYADTQYF
TGTGCCAGCAGCTTCCCACTAGCGGGGTATGCAGATACGCAGTATTTT
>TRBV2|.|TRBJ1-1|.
CASSRNSGTLNAKAFF
TGTGCCAGCAGTAGGAATTCCGGGACACTTAATGCGAAAGCTTTCTTT
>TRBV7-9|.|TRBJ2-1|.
CASSLGGISYNEQFF
TGTGCCAGCAGCTTAGGCGGGATCTCCTACAATGAGCAGTTCTTC
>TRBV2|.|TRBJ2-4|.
CASSEGQGLAKNIQYF
TGTGCCAGCAGTGAAGGTCAGGGCTTAGCCAAAAACATTCAGTACTTC
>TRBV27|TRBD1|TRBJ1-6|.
CASRAGTGYSPLHF
TGTGCCAGCAGAGCCGGGACAGGGTACTCACCCCTCCACTTT
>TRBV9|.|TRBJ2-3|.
CASSVAVVGNTQYF
TGTGCCAGCAGCGTAGCTGTAGTGGGAAATACGCAGTATTTT
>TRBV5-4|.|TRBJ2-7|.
CASSLATSEQYF
TGTGCCAGCAGCTTGGCCACAAGCGAGCAGTACTTC
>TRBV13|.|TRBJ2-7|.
CASSRGSYEQYF
TGTGCCAGCAGTAGGGGCAGCTACGAGCAGTACTTC
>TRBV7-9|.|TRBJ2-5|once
CASSTQPYQETQYF
TGTGCCAGCAGCACACAACCGTACCAAGAGACCCAGTACTTC
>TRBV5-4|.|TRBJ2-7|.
CASSYSGEQYF
TGTGCCAGCAGCTACAGTGGGGAGCAGTACTTC
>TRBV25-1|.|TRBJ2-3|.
CASSEEGSTDTQYF
TGTGCCAGCAGTGAGGAAGGAAGCACAGATACGCAGTATTTT
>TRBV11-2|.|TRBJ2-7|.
CASSLRGPGYYEQYF
TGTGCCAGCAGCTTAAGGGGACCAGGGTACTACGAGCAGTACTTC
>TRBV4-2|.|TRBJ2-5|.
CASSQDVGLQTQYF
TGTGCCAGCAGCCAAGACGTTGGACTCCAGACCCAGTACTTC
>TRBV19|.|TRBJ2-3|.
CASTPRIQTGDTQYF
TGTGCCAGTACTCCGAGGATTCAGACCGGTGATACGCAGTATTTT
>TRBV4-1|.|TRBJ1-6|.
CASSQTGYGNSPLHF
TGCGCCAGCAGCCAAACAGGTTACGGTAATTCACCCCTCCACTTT